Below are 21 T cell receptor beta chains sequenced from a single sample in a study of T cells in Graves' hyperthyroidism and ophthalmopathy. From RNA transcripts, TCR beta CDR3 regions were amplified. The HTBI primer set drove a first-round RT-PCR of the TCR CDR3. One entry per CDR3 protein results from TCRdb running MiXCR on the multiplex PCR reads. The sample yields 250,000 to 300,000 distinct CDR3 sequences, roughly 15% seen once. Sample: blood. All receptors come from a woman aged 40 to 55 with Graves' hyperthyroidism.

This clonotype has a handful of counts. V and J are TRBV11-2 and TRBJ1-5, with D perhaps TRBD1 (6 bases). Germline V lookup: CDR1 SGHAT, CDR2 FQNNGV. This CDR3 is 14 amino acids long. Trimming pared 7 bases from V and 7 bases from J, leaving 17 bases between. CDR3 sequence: CASTFPTGRQPQHF. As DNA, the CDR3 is TGTGCCAGCACCTTTCCTACAGGGCGCCAGCCCCAGCATTTT.

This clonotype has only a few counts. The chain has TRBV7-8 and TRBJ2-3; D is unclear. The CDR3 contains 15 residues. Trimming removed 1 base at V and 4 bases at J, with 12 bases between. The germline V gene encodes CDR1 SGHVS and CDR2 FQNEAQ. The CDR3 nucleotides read TGTGCCAGCAGCTTAGATGTTTGGAGTCCAGATACGCAGTATTTT. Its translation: CASSLDVWSPDTQYF.

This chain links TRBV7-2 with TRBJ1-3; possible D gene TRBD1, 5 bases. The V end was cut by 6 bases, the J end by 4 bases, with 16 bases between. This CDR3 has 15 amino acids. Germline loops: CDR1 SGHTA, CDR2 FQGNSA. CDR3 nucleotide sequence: TGTGCCAGCAGGGAACCGGGACTGCTAGGAAACACCATATATTTT. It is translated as CASREPGLLGNTIYF. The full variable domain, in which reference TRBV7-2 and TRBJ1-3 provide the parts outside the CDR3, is GAGVSQSPSNKVTEKGKDVELRCDPISGHTALYWYRQSLGQGLEFLIYFQGNSAPDKSGLPSDRFSAERTGGSVSTLTIQRTQQEDSAVYLCASREPGLLGNTIYFGEGSWLTVV.

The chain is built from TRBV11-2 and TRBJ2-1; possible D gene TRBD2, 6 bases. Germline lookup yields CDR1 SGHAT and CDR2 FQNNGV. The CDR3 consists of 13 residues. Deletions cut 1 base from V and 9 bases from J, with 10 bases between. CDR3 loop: CASSLGGLGEQFF. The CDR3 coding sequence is TGTGCCAGCAGCTTAGGGGGACTGGGTGAGCAGTTCTTC.

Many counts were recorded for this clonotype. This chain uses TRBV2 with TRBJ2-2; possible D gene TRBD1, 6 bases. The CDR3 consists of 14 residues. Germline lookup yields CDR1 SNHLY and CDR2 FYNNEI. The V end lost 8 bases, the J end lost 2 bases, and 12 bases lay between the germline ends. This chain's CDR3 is CASWGQANTGELFF. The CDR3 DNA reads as TGTGCCAGCTGGGGGCAGGCCAACACCGGGGAGCTGTTTTTT.

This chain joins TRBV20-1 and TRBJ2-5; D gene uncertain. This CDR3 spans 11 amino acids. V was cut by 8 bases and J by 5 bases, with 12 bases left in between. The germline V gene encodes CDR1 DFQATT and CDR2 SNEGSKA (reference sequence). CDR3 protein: CSTSTEETQYF. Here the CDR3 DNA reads TGCAGTACTTCTACGGAGGAGACCCAGTACTTC.

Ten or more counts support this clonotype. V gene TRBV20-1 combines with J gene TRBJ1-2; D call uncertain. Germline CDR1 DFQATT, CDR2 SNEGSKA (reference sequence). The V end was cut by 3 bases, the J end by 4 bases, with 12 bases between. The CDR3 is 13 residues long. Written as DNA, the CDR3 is TGCAGTGCTAGGCCGTACACAGCCTATGGCTACACCTTC. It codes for CSARPYTAYGYTF.

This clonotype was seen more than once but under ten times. The CDR3 protein is CASSPFGTGVDTGELFF. The CDR3 coding sequence is TGTGCCAGCAGCCCCTTTGGGACAGGTGTGGACACCGGGGAGCTGTTTTTT. The J gene is TRBJ2-2, the V gene TRBV3-1, with 8 bases identical to TRBD1. Trimming at V came to 4 bases and at J to 3 bases, leaving 10 bases not matched to a gene. CDR1 and CDR2 (germline): LGHDT, YNNKEL (reference sequence). CDR3 size: 17 residues.

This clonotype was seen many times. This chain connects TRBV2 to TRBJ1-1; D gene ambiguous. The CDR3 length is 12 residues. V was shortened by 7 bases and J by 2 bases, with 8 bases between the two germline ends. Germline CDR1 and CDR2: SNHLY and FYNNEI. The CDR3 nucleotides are TGTGCCAGCACCCCCCTTAACACTGAAGCTTTCTTT. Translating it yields CASTPLNTEAFF. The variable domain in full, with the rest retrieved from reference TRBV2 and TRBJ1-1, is EPEVTQTPSHQVTQMGQEVILRCVPISNHLYFYWYRQILGQKVEFLVSFYNNEISEKSEIFDDQFSVERPDGSNFTLKIRSTKLEDSAMYFCASTPLNTEAFFGQGTRLTVV.

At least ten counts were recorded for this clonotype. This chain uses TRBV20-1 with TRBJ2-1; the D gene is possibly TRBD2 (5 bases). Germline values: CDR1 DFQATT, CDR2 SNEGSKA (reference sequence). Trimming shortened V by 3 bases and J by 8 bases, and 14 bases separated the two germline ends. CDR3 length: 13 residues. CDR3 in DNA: TGCAGTGCTAGCGGGATCGCGGGCGATGAGCAGTTCTTC. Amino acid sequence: CSASGIAGDEQFF.

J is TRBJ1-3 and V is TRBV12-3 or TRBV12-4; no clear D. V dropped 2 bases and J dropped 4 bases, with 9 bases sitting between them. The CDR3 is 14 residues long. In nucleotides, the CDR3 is TGTGCCAGCAGTTTAACGAGAATCGGAAACACCATATATTTT. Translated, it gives CASSLTRIGNTIYF.

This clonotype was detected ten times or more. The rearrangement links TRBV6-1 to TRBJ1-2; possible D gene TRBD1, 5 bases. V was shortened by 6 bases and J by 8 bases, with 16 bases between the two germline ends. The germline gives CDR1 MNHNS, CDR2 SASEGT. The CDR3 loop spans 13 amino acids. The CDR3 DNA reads TGTGCCAGCAGCTTCAGGGAAGCGGGAGGCTACACCTTC. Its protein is CASSFREAGGYTF.

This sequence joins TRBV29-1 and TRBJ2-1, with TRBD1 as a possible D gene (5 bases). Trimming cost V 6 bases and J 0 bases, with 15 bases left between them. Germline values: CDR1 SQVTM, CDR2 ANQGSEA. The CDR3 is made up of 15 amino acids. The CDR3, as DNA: TGCAGCGTGGAACACAGGCTAAGCTCCTACAATGAGCAGTTCTTC. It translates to CSVEHRLSSYNEQFF.

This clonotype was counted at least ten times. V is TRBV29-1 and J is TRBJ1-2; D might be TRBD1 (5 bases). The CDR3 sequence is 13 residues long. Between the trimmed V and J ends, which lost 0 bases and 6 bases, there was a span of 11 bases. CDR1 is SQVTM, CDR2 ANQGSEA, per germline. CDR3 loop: CSVEDHGADGYTF. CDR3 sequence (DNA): TGCAGCGTTGAAGATCATGGGGCTGATGGCTACACCTTC.

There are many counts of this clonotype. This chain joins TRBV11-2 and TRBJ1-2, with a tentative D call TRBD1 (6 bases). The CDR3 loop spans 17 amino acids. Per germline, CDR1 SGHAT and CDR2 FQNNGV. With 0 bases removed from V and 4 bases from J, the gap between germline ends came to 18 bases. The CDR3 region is CASSLEARGSRGYGYTF. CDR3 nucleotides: TGTGCCAGCAGCTTAGAAGCCCGGGGGAGCAGGGGCTATGGCTACACCTTC.

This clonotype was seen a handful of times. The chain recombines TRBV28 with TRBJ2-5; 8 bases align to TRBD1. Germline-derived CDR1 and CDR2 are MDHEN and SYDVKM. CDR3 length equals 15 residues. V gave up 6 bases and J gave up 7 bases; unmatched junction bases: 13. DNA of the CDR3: TGTGCCAGCAGGAACCAGGGGGCCGAGGTCGGGACCCAGTACTTC. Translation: CASRNQGAEVGTQYF.

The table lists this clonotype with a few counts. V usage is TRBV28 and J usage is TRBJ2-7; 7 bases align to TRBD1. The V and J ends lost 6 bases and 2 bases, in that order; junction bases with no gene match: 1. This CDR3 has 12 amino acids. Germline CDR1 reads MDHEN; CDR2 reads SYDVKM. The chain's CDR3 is CASRQGPYEQYF. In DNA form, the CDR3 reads TGTGCCAGCAGACAGGGGCCCTACGAGCAGTACTTC.

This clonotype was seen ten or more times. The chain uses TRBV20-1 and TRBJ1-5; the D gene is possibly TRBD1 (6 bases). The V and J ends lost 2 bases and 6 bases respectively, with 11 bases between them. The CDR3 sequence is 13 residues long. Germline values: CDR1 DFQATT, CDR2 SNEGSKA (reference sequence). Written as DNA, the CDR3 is TGCAGTGCTAGATTAGGGGGAGGTCAGCCCCAGCATTTT. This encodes CSARLGGGQPQHF.

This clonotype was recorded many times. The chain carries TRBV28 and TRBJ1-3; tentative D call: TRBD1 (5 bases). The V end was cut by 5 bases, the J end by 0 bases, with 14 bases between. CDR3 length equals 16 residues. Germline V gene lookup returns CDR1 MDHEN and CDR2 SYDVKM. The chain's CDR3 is CASSIPQVTSGNTIYF. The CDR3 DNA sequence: TGTGCCAGCAGTATCCCACAGGTGACCTCTGGAAACACCATATATTTT.

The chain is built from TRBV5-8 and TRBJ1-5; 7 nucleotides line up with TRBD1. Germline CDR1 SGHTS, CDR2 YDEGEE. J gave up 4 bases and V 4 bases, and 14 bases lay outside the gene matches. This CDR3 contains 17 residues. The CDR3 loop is CASSEKTGTAINQPQHF. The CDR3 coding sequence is TGTGCCAGCAGCGAGAAAACCGGGACAGCAATAAATCAGCCCCAGCATTTT.

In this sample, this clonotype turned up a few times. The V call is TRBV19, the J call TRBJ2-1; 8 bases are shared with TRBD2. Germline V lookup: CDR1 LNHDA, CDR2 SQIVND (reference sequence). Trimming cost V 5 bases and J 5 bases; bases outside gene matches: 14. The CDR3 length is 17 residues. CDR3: CASSLRREVPVNNEQFF. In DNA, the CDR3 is TGTGCCAGTAGTCTAAGGCGGGAGGTCCCGGTGAACAATGAGCAGTTCTTC.